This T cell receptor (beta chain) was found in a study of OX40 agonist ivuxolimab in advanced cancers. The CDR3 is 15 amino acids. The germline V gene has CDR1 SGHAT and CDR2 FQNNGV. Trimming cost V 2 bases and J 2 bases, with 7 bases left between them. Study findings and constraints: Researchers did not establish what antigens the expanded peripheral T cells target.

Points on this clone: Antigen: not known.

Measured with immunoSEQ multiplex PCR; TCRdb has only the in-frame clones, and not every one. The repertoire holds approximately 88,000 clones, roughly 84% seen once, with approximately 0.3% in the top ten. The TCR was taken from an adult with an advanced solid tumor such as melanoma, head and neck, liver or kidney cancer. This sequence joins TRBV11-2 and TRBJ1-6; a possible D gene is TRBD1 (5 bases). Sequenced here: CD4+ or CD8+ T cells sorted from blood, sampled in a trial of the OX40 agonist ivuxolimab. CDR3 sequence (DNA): TGTGCCAGCAGCTTACAGGGCCCCTATAATTCACCCCTCCACTTT. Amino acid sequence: CASSLQGPYNSPLHF.